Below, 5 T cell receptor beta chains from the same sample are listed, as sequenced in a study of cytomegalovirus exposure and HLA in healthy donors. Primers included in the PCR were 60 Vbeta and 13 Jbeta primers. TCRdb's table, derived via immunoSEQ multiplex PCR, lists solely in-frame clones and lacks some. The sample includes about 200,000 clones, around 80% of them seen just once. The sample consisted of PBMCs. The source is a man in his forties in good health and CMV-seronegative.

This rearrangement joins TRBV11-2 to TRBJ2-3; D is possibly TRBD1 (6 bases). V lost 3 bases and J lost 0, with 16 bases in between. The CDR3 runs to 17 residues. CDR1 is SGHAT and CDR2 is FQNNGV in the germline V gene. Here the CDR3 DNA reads TGTGCCAGCAGCTTCCCCCCCTGGGACACTAGCACAGATACGCAGTATTTT. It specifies CASSFPPWDTSTDTQYF.

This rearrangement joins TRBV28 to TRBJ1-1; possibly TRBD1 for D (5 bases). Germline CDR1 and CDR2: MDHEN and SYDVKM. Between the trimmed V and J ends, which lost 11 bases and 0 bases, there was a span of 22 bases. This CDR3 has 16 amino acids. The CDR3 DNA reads TGTGCCGCATGGACAAATAGAATGTCAGTGAACACTGAAGCTTTCTTT. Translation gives CAAWTNRMSVNTEAFF.

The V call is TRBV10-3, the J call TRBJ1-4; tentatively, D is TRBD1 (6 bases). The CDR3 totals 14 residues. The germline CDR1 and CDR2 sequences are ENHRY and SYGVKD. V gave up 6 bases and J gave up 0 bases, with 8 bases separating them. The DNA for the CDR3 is TGTGCCATCAGGGACAGCCCAACTAATGAAAAACTGTTTTTT. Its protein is CAIRDSPTNEKLFF.

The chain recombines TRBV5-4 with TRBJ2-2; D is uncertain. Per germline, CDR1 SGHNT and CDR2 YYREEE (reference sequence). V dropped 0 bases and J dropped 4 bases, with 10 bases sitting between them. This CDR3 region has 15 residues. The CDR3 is CASSLVGLGTGELFF. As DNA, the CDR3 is TGTGCCAGCAGCTTGGTTGGGCTCGGCACCGGGGAGCTGTTTTTT.

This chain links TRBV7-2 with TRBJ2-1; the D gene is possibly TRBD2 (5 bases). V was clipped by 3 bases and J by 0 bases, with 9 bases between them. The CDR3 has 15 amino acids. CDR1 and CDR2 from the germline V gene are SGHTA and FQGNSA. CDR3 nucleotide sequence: TGTGCCAGCAGCTTCCGGGATAGCTCCTACAATGAGCAGTTCTTC. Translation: CASSFRDSSYNEQFF. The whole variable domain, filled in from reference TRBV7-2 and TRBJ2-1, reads GAGVSQSPSNKVTEKGKDVELRCDPISGHTALYWYRQSLGQGLEFLIYFQGNSAPDKSGLPSDRFSAERTGGSVSTLTIQRTQQEDSAVYLCASSFRDSSYNEQFFGPGTRLTVL.